These T cell receptor beta chains were read from a single sample in a study of regulatory T cells in long-lasting Graves disease. TCRdb analysed the multiplex PCR reads with MiXCR anew, one entry per CDR3 protein. This sample has fewer than 650,000 distinct CDR3 sequences; roughly 15% occur once, and the top ten carry approximately 18%. This sample was shared with a second study, whose subject was T cells in Graves' hyperthyroidism and ophthalmopathy.

Sequencing was performed on peripheral blood mononuclear cells (PBMCs), taken at new diagnosis, from a patient treated with antithyroid drugs. These receptors were obtained from a woman aged 25 to 39 with Graves disease. Each CDR3 is given with its conserved first and last residue. Each record gives: D gene, clone size, V gene, CDR3 protein. The D gene is left open where the match is weak. Clone size is shown for a subset of rows, as once, few, many or a class of expanded clone.

D gene: NA; clone size: NA; V gene: TRBV3-1; CDR3 protein: CASSQNTYGYTF
D gene: NA; clone size: NA; V gene: TRBV16; CDR3 protein: CASSQWPSGQCYF
D gene: TRBD1; clone size: NA; V gene: TRBV18; CDR3 protein: CASSPRQGWEKLFF
D gene: NA; clone size: many; V gene: TRBV7-8; CDR3 protein: CASSKNNEQFF
D gene: NA; clone size: many; V gene: TRBV12-3/TRBV12-4; CDR3 protein: CACLRKGGTDTQYF
D gene: NA; clone size: few; V gene: TRBV7-2; CDR3 protein: CASSFRYVGTTNEKLFF
D gene: TRBD1; clone size: NA; V gene: TRBV19; CDR3 protein: CASSVKTGGGQPQHF
D gene: TRBD1; clone size: few; V gene: TRBV6-1; CDR3 protein: CAATGEGGWSGYTF
D gene: NA; clone size: NA; V gene: TRBV5-1; CDR3 protein: CASSLKGHYEQYF
D gene: NA; clone size: NA; V gene: TRBV5-1; CDR3 protein: CASSLIAGVLQETQYF
D gene: TRBD1; clone size: many; V gene: TRBV7-2; CDR3 protein: CASSSAGQGGGEKLFF
D gene: NA; clone size: few; V gene: TRBV20-1; CDR3 protein: CSALNLGLKPSPLHF
D gene: NA; clone size: many; V gene: TRBV28; CDR3 protein: CASRPGQSYNSPLHF
D gene: TRBD1; clone size: NA; V gene: TRBV7-8; CDR3 protein: CASSFQGPDRGGETQYF
D gene: NA; clone size: NA; V gene: TRBV5-1; CDR3 protein: CVSSSGLSSGNTIYF
D gene: NA; clone size: many; V gene: TRBV19; CDR3 protein: CASSITPEADLQPQHF
D gene: TRBD2; clone size: many; V gene: TRBV6-2/TRBV6-3; CDR3 protein: CASSYGTSRDEQFF
D gene: TRBD1; clone size: many; V gene: TRBV6-1; CDR3 protein: CASSEVPGQDPYTF
D gene: TRBD2; clone size: few; V gene: TRBV18; CDR3 protein: CASSTSSGRATDTQYF
D gene: TRBD1; clone size: many; V gene: TRBV2; CDR3 protein: CASSAGTGKSPLHF
D gene: TRBD1; clone size: few; V gene: TRBV9; CDR3 protein: CASSVKTGGKDTQYF
D gene: NA; clone size: NA; V gene: TRBV29-1; CDR3 protein: CSVDRGFSTDTQYF
D gene: TRBD2; clone size: NA; V gene: TRBV20-1; CDR3 protein: CSARAGLAGAPWNEQFF